This passage covers 13 T cell receptor beta chains from one sample sequenced in a study of identical twins. TCRdb re-analysed the 5' RACE reads in MiXCR, keeping a single row per CDR3 protein. The sample holds 1.5 million to 2 million distinct CDR3 sequences, 32% seen once. The source material was cord blood. Every receptor here comes from a newborn girl in good health.

The sample holds a few counts of this clonotype. The V and J genes are TRBV20-1 and TRBJ2-3, with 8 bases matching TRBD2. This CDR3 spans 15 amino acids. Germline V gene data show CDR1 as DFQATT and CDR2 as SNEGSKA (reference sequence). V shed 4 bases and J 0 bases; nucleotides not matched to a gene: 6. The CDR3 is CSAIPLAASTDTQYF. In DNA form, the CDR3 reads TGCAGTGCTATCCCACTAGCGGCTAGCACAGATACGCAGTATTTT.

This sequence joins TRBV5-1 and TRBJ2-7; D remains ambiguous. This CDR3 has 15 residues. The V gene lost 4 bases and the J gene lost 3 bases, with 17 bases spanning the gap. In germline, CDR1 is SGHRS, CDR2 YFSETQ. Written as DNA, the CDR3 is TGCGCCAGCAGCCGCCTCAAATACCAGGACTACGAGCAGTACTTC. Its translation is CASSRLKYQDYEQYF. Full variable domain (remainder filled in from reference TRBV5-1 and TRBJ2-7): KAGVTQTPRYLIKTRGQQVTLSCSPISGHRSVSWYQQTPGQGLQFLFEYFSETQRNKGNFPGRFSGRQFSNSRSEMNVSTLELGDSALYLCASSRLKYQDYEQYFGPGTRLTVT.

This clonotype was detected a few times. The CDR3 nucleotides read TGTGCCAGCAGGAGATATTTGAACACTGAAGCTTTCTTT. Translation gives CASRRYLNTEAFF. The rearrangement links TRBV25-1 to TRBJ1-1; D call uncertain. V lost 6 bases and J 0 bases, leaving 8 bases between the germline ends. CDR3 size: 13 residues. Germline V gene sequence: CDR1 MGHDK, CDR2 SYGVNS.

The table lists this clonotype with a few counts. This chain links TRBV20-1 with TRBJ1-4; TRBD1 matches 9 bases. With V trimmed by 5 bases and J by 7 bases, 2 bases remained unmatched. The V gene's germline CDR1 is DFQATT and CDR2 SNEGSKA (reference sequence). This CDR3 comprises 12 residues. Written as DNA, the CDR3 is TGCAGTGCTGGACAGGGGAGTGAAAAACTGTTTTTT. Protein sequence: CSAGQGSEKLFF.

Only a few counts were recorded for this clonotype. V usage is TRBV7-2 and J usage is TRBJ2-3, with TRBD2 matching 7 bases. The germline V gene has CDR1 SGHTA and CDR2 FQGNSA. This CDR3 contains 17 residues. Losses at the gene ends were 5 bases for V and 0 bases for J; bases not matched to a gene: 11. The CDR3 here is CASSLRASGSSTDTQYF. The CDR3 DNA reads TGTGCCAGCAGCCTAAGGGCTAGCGGATCTAGCACAGATACGCAGTATTTT.

This chain links TRBV20-1 with TRBJ2-3, with 11 bases identical to TRBD2. Germline V gene sequence: CDR1 DFQATT, CDR2 SNEGSKA (reference sequence). The CDR3 runs 14 residues. CDR3 sequence: CSVTSGGVSDTQYF. CDR3 nucleotide sequence: TGCAGCGTAACTAGCGGGGGAGTCTCAGATACGCAGTATTTT.

Only a few counts were recorded for this clonotype. The DNA of the CDR3 is TGCAGCGTTGAAGGGCAGGTTTATGGCTACACCTTC. Residues: CSVEGQVYGYTF. The gene calls are TRBV29-1 and TRBJ1-2; no clear D. The CDR3 runs 12 residues. Germline V gene data show CDR1 as SQVTM and CDR2 as ANQGSEA. With 1 base removed from V and 5 bases from J, the gap between germline ends came to 8 bases.

A word on this clonotype: A much larger clone differs from this one at a single base, so this may be a read error. V and J are TRBV28 and TRBJ2-1; the match to TRBD2 covers 13 bases. Per the germline V gene, CDR1 is MDHEN and CDR2 is SYDVKM. V shed 5 bases, J shed 10 bases, and the junction held 8 bases outside the gene matches. The CDR3 is made up of 15 amino acids. Written as DNA, the CDR3 is TGTGCCAGCAGTGCGACTAGCGGGAGGCCCTACGAGCAGTTCTTC. Translating it yields CASSATSGRPYEQFF.

The chain employs TRBV2 and TRBJ2-3; possible D gene TRBD2, 6 bases. Germline assignment: CDR1 SNHLY and CDR2 FYNNEI. Trimming took off 8 bases at V and 3 bases at J, with 15 bases between the two ends. The CDR3 is made up of 14 amino acids. Here the CDR3 DNA reads TGTGCCAGCGGCGAGCGGGCGACAACAGATACGCAGTATTTT. It yields the protein CASGERATTDTQYF.

V is TRBV7-2 and J is TRBJ2-3; 8 bases are a match to TRBD2. The CDR3 extends over 16 amino acids. V lost 2 bases to trimming and J lost 2 bases; unmatched junction nucleotides: 6. Germline CDR1 and CDR2: SGHTA and FQGNSA. The CDR3 DNA reads as TGTGCCAGCAGCTTAATCGGCGGGGGGACCACAGATACGCAGTATTTT. It is translated as CASSLIGGGTTDTQYF.

The chain has TRBV20-1 and TRBJ2-1, with 8 bases aligning to TRBD2. The CDR3 length is 12 residues. CDR1 and CDR2 (germline): DFQATT, SNEGSKA (reference sequence). J gave up 10 bases and V 3 bases, and 5 bases lay outside the gene matches. DNA for the CDR3: TGCAGTGCTAGCGGGGGGGCATACGAGCAGTTCTTC. The encoded protein is CSASGGAYEQFF.

The rearrangement links TRBV6-1 to TRBJ2-1; 10 bases align to TRBD2. The CDR3 has 18 residues. V lost 7 bases, J lost 7 bases, and 19 bases stayed unmatched. CDR1 and CDR2 from the germline V gene are MNHNS and SASEGT. CDR3 protein: CASTLNRAGLAGENEQFF. The CDR3, as DNA: TGTGCCAGCACCCTTAACCGGGCGGGCCTAGCGGGAGAGAATGAGCAGTTCTTC.

As for this clonotype: Relative to the germline gene, one junction end is altered; a read error may explain this. The chain is built from TRBV24-1 and TRBJ2-1, with a tentative D call TRBD2 (5 bases). The CDR3 is 14 residues long. The germline V gene encodes CDR1 KGHDR and CDR2 SFDVKD. The CDR3 DNA reads TGTGCCACCAGTGATGGACTGCCCTACAATGAGCGGTTCTTC. Protein: CATSDGLPYNERFF.